These 14 T cell receptor beta chains came from one sample sequenced in a study of a mutant IDH1 vaccine in newly diagnosed glioma. Clones were sequenced by immunoSEQ multiplex PCR, and TCRdb holds only the in-frame ones, with some missing. Of over 55,000 clones listed, about 87% are singletons. Time point noted: week 5, during vaccination. Vaccine doses each comprised 300 ug of mutant IDH1 20-mer peptide, with topical imiquimod. Their target antigens are unknown. Sequenced here: PBMCs, sampled from a glioma patient whose treatment included an IDH1 peptide vaccine. All receptors come from a woman aged 40-49 years with glioma.

This clone has just one count. CDR3: CASSHRRSSYNSPLHF. DNA for the CDR3: TGCGCCAGCAGCCATAGACGGAGCTCCTATAATTCACCCCTCCACTTT. The chain employs TRBV4-1 and TRBJ1-6; D uncertain. V dropped 3 bases and J dropped 0 bases, with 9 bases sitting between them. The germline V gene encodes CDR1 MGHRA and CDR2 YSYEKL. CDR3 length: 16 amino acids.

The J gene is TRBJ1-2, the V gene TRBV6-1; D remains unclear. Trimming pared 3 bases from V and 6 bases from J, leaving 5 bases between. The germline V gene has CDR1 MNHNS and CDR2 SASEGT. CDR3 size: 11 residues. CDR3 in amino acids: CASSDMNGYTF. Here the CDR3 DNA reads TGTGCCAGCAGTGATATGAATGGCTACACCTTC.

The V call is TRBV4-2, the J call TRBJ2-5; D is perhaps TRBD1 or TRBD2 (5 bases each). There are 16 residues in the CDR3. The germline V gene has CDR1 LGHNA and CDR2 YNFKEQ. V was pared by 4 bases and J by 1 base, with 16 bases between. The CDR3 loop is CASSLLRGRGQETQYF. In DNA form, the CDR3 reads TGTGCCAGCAGCCTCCTCCGGGGCAGAGGCCAAGAGACCCAGTACTTC.

The chain links TRBV5-1 to TRBJ1-3, with a possible D match to TRBD1 (5 bases). The CDR3 consists of 16 residues. Germline CDR1 reads SGHRS; CDR2 reads YFSETQ. V lost 4 bases and J lost 0, with 14 bases in between. The chain's CDR3 is CASSPLGGDSGNTIYF. The CDR3 DNA reads TGCGCCAGCAGCCCCCTGGGGGGGGACTCTGGAAACACCATATATTTT.

This clone was recorded only once. The V call is TRBV4-1, the J call TRBJ2-7, with a weak D call TRBD1 (5 bases). The CDR3 consists of 16 residues. Per germline, CDR1 MGHRA and CDR2 YSYEKL. With 3 bases removed from V and 0 bases from J, the gap between germline ends came to 15 bases. The CDR3 DNA reads TGCGCCAGCAGCCATAGTGCTGGGGCCAACTCCTACGAGCAGTACTTC. It encodes CASSHSAGANSYEQYF.

The V gene is TRBV5-6, the J gene TRBJ2-5, with D hard to call. CDR1 SGHDT and CDR2 YYEEEE come from the germline V gene. Trimming pared 0 bases from V and 5 bases from J, leaving 11 bases between. The CDR3 is made up of 14 amino acids. The CDR3 coding sequence is TGTGCCAGCAGCTTGGCTTCGGGTAAGGAGACCCAGTACTTC. This translates into CASSLASGKETQYF.

The chain couples TRBV9 to TRBJ1-4; a possible D gene is TRBD1 (5 bases). In germline, CDR1 is SGDLS, CDR2 YYNGEE. V lost 3 bases and J 8 bases, leaving 11 bases between the germline ends. The CDR3 extends over 13 amino acids. CDR3 bases: TGTGCCAGCAGCGCCCGGGGCAGCGAAAAACTGTTTTTT. As protein: CASSARGSEKLFF.

V gene TRBV10-1 combines with J gene TRBJ2-1; 8 nucleotides agree with TRBD2. V lost 2 bases and J lost 5; bases outside the gene matches: 5. Germline V gene lookup returns CDR1 WNHNN and CDR2 SYGVQD (reference sequence). The CDR3 is made up of 15 amino acids. The CDR3 bases are TGCGCCAGCAGTGAGGTAACTAGCGGCAACAATGAGCAGTTCTTC. Translating it yields CASSEVTSGNNEQFF.

The V call is TRBV4-2, the J call TRBJ1-2; no firm D call. The ends were cut back, 4 bases at V and 2 bases at J, with 8 bases in the middle. Germline V CDR1 and CDR2: LGHNA, YNFKEQ. This CDR3 region has 13 residues. CDR3 in amino acids: CASSPDRNYGYTF. CDR3 nucleotides: TGTGCCAGCAGCCCTGACCGCAACTATGGCTACACCTTC.

This clone was seen a single time. V is TRBV27 and J is TRBJ1-2, with a tentative D call TRBD1 (5 bases). CDR1 is MNHEY, CDR2 SMNVEV, per germline (reference sequence). There are 13 residues in the CDR3. The ends were cut back, 2 bases at V and 7 bases at J, with 11 bases in the middle. CDR3 DNA: TGTGCCAGCAGTTTAGTCGGGGCGGGTGGCTACACCTTC. Translated, it gives CASSLVGAGGYTF.

This chain joins TRBV19 and TRBJ1-1; 7 bases agree with TRBD1. V shed 8 bases, J shed 1 base, and the junction held 19 bases outside the gene matches. The V gene's germline CDR1 is LNHDA and CDR2 SQIVND (reference sequence). The CDR3 contains 18 residues. The CDR3 DNA sequence: TGTGCCAGTTTTACCCCCTACAGGGGTCGGGGACAGAACACTGAAGCTTTCTTT. Encoded protein: CASFTPYRGRGQNTEAFF.

This chain connects TRBV2 to TRBJ1-6; TRBD1 agrees at 9 bases. The V gene's germline CDR1 is SNHLY and CDR2 FYNNEI. There are 15 residues in the CDR3. V was pared by 7 bases and J by 7 bases, with 8 bases of the junction left unmatched. The CDR3 region has the DNA TGTGCCAGCACCCCGGACAGGGGAGGCAATTCACCCCTCCACTTT. Protein sequence: CASTPDRGGNSPLHF.

This chain links TRBV7-2 with TRBJ2-2; possible D gene TRBD1, 6 bases. CDR1 and CDR2 (germline): SGHTA, FQGNSA. The CDR3 extends over 14 amino acids. V gave up 5 bases and J gave up 6 bases, with 13 bases separating them. In DNA, the CDR3 is TGTGCCAGCAGCCAGGGCGAGGGGGCCGGGGAGCTGTTTTTT. Translated, it gives CASSQGEGAGELFF. The full variable domain, its missing parts supplied by reference TRBV7-2 and TRBJ2-2, is GAGVSQSPSNKVTEKGKDVELRCDPISGHTALYWYRQSLGQGLEFLIYFQGNSAPDKSGLPSDRFSAERTGGSVSTLTIQRTQQEDSAVYLCASSQGEGAGELFFGEGSRLTVL.

V gene TRBV10-3 combines with J gene TRBJ2-5; TRBD1 aligns across 7 bases. This CDR3 comprises 16 residues. Per germline, CDR1 ENHRY and CDR2 SYGVKD. V dropped 3 bases and J dropped 3; count of bases not matched to a gene: 10. The CDR3 sequence: CAISERGGPFEETQYF. For the CDR3, the DNA is TGTGCCATCAGTGAAAGAGGGGGCCCTTTCGAAGAGACCCAGTACTTC.